These T cell receptor beta chains were read from a single sample in a study of siplizumab effects on memory and regulatory T cells. Repertoires were generated with immunoSEQ multiplex PCR, while TCRdb's copy carries only in-frame clones and drops some. This table has about 9,600 clones, about 47% appearing once. For these TCRs, the target antigens are not known. Sequencing was done on a sample of CFSE-low (dividing) CD8+ T cells sorted from an allogeneic mixed lymphocyte reaction. The origin of the receptors is a human donor in good health; the cells came from an allogeneic mixed lymphocyte reaction. The CDR3 runs from the conserved cysteine through the conserved F or W. The order of the fields is clone size, D gene, V gene, J gene, CDR3 DNA, CDR3 protein. D genes are given only for firm matches. Not all rows give a size; the values are once, few, many and, for expanded clones, a class.

medium-sized	.	TRBV4-1	TRBJ1-2	TGCGCCAGCAGCCAAGATCACAGGGACTATGGCTACACCTTC	CASSQDHRDYGYTF
many	.	TRBV19	TRBJ1-1	TGTGCCAGTACTCGGGATAACAGTGAAGCTTTCTTT	CASTRDNSEAFF
.	.	TRBV5-5	TRBJ2-3	TGTGCCAGCAGCCTTGAGGAACGCACAGATACGCAGTATTTT	CASSLEERTDTQYF
few	.	TRBV4-3	TRBJ2-5	TGCGCCAGCAGCCAAACGGCCAACCAAGAGACCCAGTACTTC	CASSQTANQETQYF
medium-sized	.	TRBV19	TRBJ1-1	TGTGCCAGTAGTATAGGTTACGGGAACACTGAAGCTTTCTTT	CASSIGYGNTEAFF
once	.	TRBV11-1	TRBJ2-3	TGTGCCAGCAGCTTACTATCGCGAAGAACAGATACGCAGTATTTT	CASSLLSRRTDTQYF
.	.	TRBV7-9	TRBJ1-2	TGTGCCAGCAGCTTAGGGACAGTCTATGGCTACACCTTC	CASSLGTVYGYTF
.	TRBD2	TRBV7-6	TRBJ2-7	TGTGCCAGCACCGTAGCGGGGGGATACGAGCAGTACTTC	CASTVAGGYEQYF
few	.	TRBV6-5	TRBJ2-7	TGTGCCAGCAGCCTCAACTACGAGCAGTACTTC	CASSLNYEQYF
.	TRBD1	TRBV28	TRBJ1-5	TGTGCCAGCAGTTCGGACAGGGGGTCGGTTCAGCCCCAGCATTTT	CASSSDRGSVQPQHF
.	TRBD1	TRBV6-6	TRBJ1-5	TGTGCCAGCATCGACGAGGGGGCTGGGGATCAGCCCCAGCATTTT	CASIDEGAGDQPQHF
once	.	TRBV6-5	TRBJ2-7	TGTGCCAGCGGGGCAGGACCCTCCTACGAGCAGTACTTC	CASGAGPSYEQYF
medium-sized	TRBD1	TRBV9	TRBJ1-1	TGTGCCAGCAGTACAGGGGGCGGCACTGAAGCTTTCTTT	CASSTGGGTEAFF
.	TRBD1	TRBV6-6	TRBJ2-3	TGTGCCAGGGACAGGGGGCTGATTGGGGGCACAGATACGCAGTATTTT	CARDRGLIGGTDTQYF
.	TRBD1	TRBV5-1	TRBJ2-7	TGCGCCAGCAGCCCCAGGGGGCATAGCTCCTACGAGCAGTACTTC	CASSPRGHSSYEQYF
medium-sized	.	TRBV5-6	TRBJ2-7	TGTGCCAGCAGCTGGGGACGGTCCTACGAGCAGTACTTC	CASSWGRSYEQYF
.	.	TRBV7-8	TRBJ2-1	TGTGCCAGCAGCGCAAGCTCCTACAATGAGCAGTTCTTC	CASSASSYNEQFF
few	.	TRBV5-1	TRBJ2-1	TGCGCCAGCAGCCCACCAGGGGGACTAGATTACAATGAGCAGTTCTTC	CASSPPGGLDYNEQFF
.	.	TRBV6-5	TRBJ1-3	TGTGCCAGCAGTCCTAGCCACTCTGGAAACACCATATATTTT	CASSPSHSGNTIYF
medium-sized	.	TRBV4-1	TRBJ1-1	TGCGCCAGCAGCCAAGGTCCCAGGAACACTGAAGCTTTCTTT	CASSQGPRNTEAFF
many	.	TRBV9	TRBJ1-1	TGTGCCAGCAGCATCTCCACAGGAATGAACACTGAAGCTTTCTTT	CASSISTGMNTEAFF
many	.	TRBV4-2	TRBJ2-7	TGTGCCAGCAGCCAAGAAACCGACGAGCAGTACTTC	CASSQETDEQYF
few	TRBD1	TRBV4-1	TRBJ1-6	TGCGCCAGCAGCCAAACAGGGGACTCACCCCTCCACTTT	CASSQTGDSPLHF
.	TRBD2	TRBV4-2	TRBJ2-7	TGTGCCAGCAGCCAACGGACTAGCGGGCACGAGCAGTACTTC	CASSQRTSGHEQYF
few	.	TRBV7-9	TRBJ2-7	TGTGCCAGCAGCTACCTAGGAGGCGAGCAGTACTTC	CASSYLGGEQYF
medium-sized	.	TRBV13	TRBJ2-5	TGTGCCAGCAGCCTTAGGGCGGGCCAAGAGACCCAGTACTTC	CASSLRAGQETQYF
few	.	TRBV4-1	TRBJ1-3	TGCGCCAGCAGCCAAGTGTGGGGTGCTGGAAACACCATATATTTT	CASSQVWGAGNTIYF
few	.	TRBV13	TRBJ1-1	TGTGCCAGCAGCGTCGAGGGCACTGAAGCTTTCTTT	CASSVEGTEAFF
.	.	TRBV6-4	TRBJ1-1	TGTGCCAGCAGTGAAGGGCAGGGTGGTCTAGCGTCTGAAGCTTTCTTT	CASSEGQGGLASEAFF
few	.	TRBV6-8	TRBJ1-6	TGTGCCAGCAGGAAATGGCGGGGGCCTAATTCACCCCTCCACTTT	CASRKWRGPNSPLHF
.	TRBD1	TRBV7-9	TRBJ1-1	TGTGCCAGCAGCTCGGGACAGGCTGCTTTCTTT	CASSSGQAAFF
.	.	TRBV4-1	TRBJ2-7	TGCGCCAGCAGCCAGACCGGGACTGGGGTCTACGAGCAGTACTTC	CASSQTGTGVYEQYF
medium-sized	TRBD1	TRBV4-3	TRBJ2-5	TGCGCCAGCAGCCAAGTAATCCAGGGGGCTGGGGAGACCCAGTACTTC	CASSQVIQGAGETQYF
few	TRBD2	TRBV7-2	TRBJ2-7	TGTGCCAGCAGCGAAGGGACTAGCGGACTCTACGAGCAGTACTTC	CASSEGTSGLYEQYF
medium-sized	.	TRBV19	TRBJ2-1	TGTGCCAGTAGTATAGGGGGTAATGAGCAGTTCTTC	CASSIGGNEQFF
medium-sized	.	TRBV9	TRBJ2-1	TGTGCCAGCAGCGATCTCCTGCGGCCCAATGAGCAGTTCTTC	CASSDLLRPNEQFF
few	.	TRBV6-5	TRBJ2-7	TGTGCCAGCAGTTACGGCTCCACCTACGAGCAGTACTTC	CASSYGSTYEQYF
.	TRBD2	TRBV27	TRBJ2-7	TGTGCCAGCGGACGGACTAGCGGGAGTCGCTACGAGCAGTACTTC	CASGRTSGSRYEQYF
.	.	TRBV29-1	TRBJ2-7	TGCAGCGCCGCGGCGGGACAGAGCTCCTACGAGCAGTACTTC	CSAAAGQSSYEQYF
.	.	TRBV6-1	TRBJ1-2	TGTGCCAGCAGTGAAGCGGGGCAGTCCTATGGCTACACCTTC	CASSEAGQSYGYTF
.	TRBD2	TRBV5-8	TRBJ2-7	TGTGCCAGCAGCTCCGGGACTAGCGGCTACGAGCAGTACTTC	CASSSGTSGYEQYF
few	.	TRBV7-2	TRBJ2-3	TGTGCCAGCAGCTGGGGCCTGGCTGGCACAGATACGCAGTATTTT	CASSWGLAGTDTQYF
.	.	TRBV19	TRBJ1-2	TGTGCCAGTAGTCCTGGTGGGGTGAAAGGCTACACCTTC	CASSPGGVKGYTF
few	TRBD2	TRBV19	TRBJ2-7	TGTGCCAGTAGCGCGGGGGGGCCCTACGAGCAGTACTTC	CASSAGGPYEQYF
.	.	TRBV30	TRBJ1-2	TGTGCCTGGAGTTTCGAGAACTATGGCTACACCTTC	CAWSFENYGYTF
few	.	TRBV19	TRBJ2-7	TGTGCCAGTAGTTTTGGACCAGACGGCTCCTACGAGCAGTACTTC	CASSFGPDGSYEQYF
medium-sized	.	TRBV7-2	TRBJ2-2	TGTGCCAGCAGCTTAGCGGAAGGGCCCCGCGCCACCGGGGAGCTGTTTTTT	CASSLAEGPRATGELFF
.	.	TRBV7-8	TRBJ2-7	TGTGCCAGCATCCATGACAGAGCCTCCTACGAGCAGTACTTC	CASIHDRASYEQYF
few	TRBD2	TRBV2	TRBJ2-7	TGTGCCAGCAGTATAGCGGGGGGGCCGAGCTACGAGCAGTACTTC	CASSIAGGPSYEQYF
medium-sized	.	TRBV19	TRBJ1-2	TGTGCCAGTAGTCCACAGGGCTATGGCTACACCTTC	CASSPQGYGYTF
medium-sized	.	TRBV4-1	TRBJ1-2	TGCGCCAGCAGCCACGCGGGGGCCCCTGATGGCTACACCTTC	CASSHAGAPDGYTF
few	.	TRBV5-6	TRBJ2-7	TGTGCCAGCAGCCGCAGTTACTACGAGCAGTACTTC	CASSRSYYEQYF
once	TRBD1	TRBV9	TRBJ1-1	TGTGCCAGCAGCAGCGGACAGGGGGGCCTTTTAGGCACTGAAGCTTTCTTT	CASSSGQGGLLGTEAFF
.	TRBD2	TRBV11-2	TRBJ2-7	TGTGCCAGCAGCTTCGGTGGAGTAGCGGGGGACTCCTACGAGCAGTACTTC	CASSFGGVAGDSYEQYF
many	.	TRBV7-9	TRBJ2-1	TGTGCCAGCAGCTTAGAAGGGGATATAACCTACAATGAGCAGTTCTTC	CASSLEGDITYNEQFF